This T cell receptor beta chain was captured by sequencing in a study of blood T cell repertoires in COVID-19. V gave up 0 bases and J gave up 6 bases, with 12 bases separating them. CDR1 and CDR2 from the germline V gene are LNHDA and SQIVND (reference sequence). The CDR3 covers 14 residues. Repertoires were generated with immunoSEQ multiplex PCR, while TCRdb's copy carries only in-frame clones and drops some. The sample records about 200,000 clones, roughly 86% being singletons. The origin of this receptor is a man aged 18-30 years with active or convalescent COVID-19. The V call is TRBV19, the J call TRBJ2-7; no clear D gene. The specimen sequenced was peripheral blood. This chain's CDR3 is CASSIDRGGPEQYF. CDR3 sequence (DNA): TGTGCCAGTAGTATAGATCGAGGCGGCCCCGAGCAGTACTTC.